This is a list of T cell receptor beta chains from one sample in a study of T cell clonotyping in hematopoietic cell transplantation. Some clones are missing from TCRdb's copy, which holds only in-frame ones; the method was immunoSEQ multiplex PCR. The sample lists about 21,000 clones, roughly nine tenths occurring once. Sequenced here: peripheral blood mononuclear cells, sampled before stem cell transplant. The receptors come from a man between 18 and 35 years old with biphenotypic leukemia. Some clones in this sample may be carry-over from other donors' samples. CDR3s include the opening cysteine and the closing phenylalanine or tryptophan. The order of the fields is V gene, D gene, J gene, CDR3 protein, CDR3 DNA. D genes are given only for firm matches.

TRBV6-5	.	TRBJ1-2	CASSSISSGADYGYTF	TGTGCCAGCAGTTCGATATCATCCGGGGCCGACTATGGCTACACCTTC
TRBV27	.	TRBJ2-1	CASSLRFTGSDEQFF	TGTGCCAGCAGTTTACGTTTTACAGGTTCGGATGAGCAGTTCTTC
TRBV27	TRBD1	TRBJ1-4	CASRTTGGRLFEKLFF	TGTGCCAGCAGGACGACAGGGGGGAGGTTGTTTGAAAAACTGTTTTTT
TRBV30	.	TRBJ2-1	CAWSLGLGDNEQFF	TGTGCCTGGAGCCTCGGGCTAGGGGACAATGAGCAGTTCTTC
TRBV29-1	.	TRBJ2-7	CSTSQGTVYEQYF	TGCAGCACCTCGCAGGGGACGGTATACGAGCAGTACTTC
TRBV19	.	TRBJ2-7	CASSSPLGGSYEQYF	TGTGCCAGTAGTAGCCCCCTAGGGGGATCCTACGAGCAGTACTTC
TRBV29-1	TRBD1	TRBJ1-2	CSVLGTGFNYGYTF	TGCAGCGTCCTAGGGACAGGATTTAACTATGGCTACACCTTC
TRBV5-8	.	TRBJ1-1	CASSQGPVRGSTEAFF	TGTGCCAGCAGCCAAGGTCCAGTACGTGGAAGCACTGAAGCTTTCTTT
TRBV7-2	TRBD1	TRBJ1-6	CASSLEDRGKVSYNSPLHF	TGTGCCAGCAGCTTAGAGGACAGGGGAAAAGTCTCCTATAATTCACCCCTCCACTTT
TRBV2	TRBD1	TRBJ2-7	CASRDSEYEQYF	TGTGCCAGCCGGGACAGTGAGTACGAGCAGTACTTC
TRBV12-5	.	TRBJ1-5	CASGQDGSNQPQHF	TGTGCTAGTGGTCAGGACGGTAGCAATCAGCCCCAGCATTTT
TRBV6-5	.	TRBJ1-3	CASTPPGTGNTIYF	TGTGCCAGCACCCCACCGGGCACTGGAAACACCATATATTTT
TRBV27	TRBD1	TRBJ1-2	CASSLWGQGRHGYTF	TGTGCCAGCAGTTTATGGGGACAGGGTCGGCATGGCTACACCTTC